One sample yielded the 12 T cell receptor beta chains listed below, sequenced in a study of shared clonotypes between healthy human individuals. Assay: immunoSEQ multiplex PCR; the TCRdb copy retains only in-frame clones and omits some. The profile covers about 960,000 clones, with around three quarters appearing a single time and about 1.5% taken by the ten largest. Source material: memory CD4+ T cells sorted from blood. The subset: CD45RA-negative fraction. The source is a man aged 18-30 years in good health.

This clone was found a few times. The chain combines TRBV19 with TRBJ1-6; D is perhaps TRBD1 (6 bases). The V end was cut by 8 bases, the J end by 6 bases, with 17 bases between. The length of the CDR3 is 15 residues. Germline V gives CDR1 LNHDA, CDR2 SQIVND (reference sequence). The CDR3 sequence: CASGIRDTVNSPLHF. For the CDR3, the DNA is TGTGCCAGTGGAATCCGGGACACCGTTAATTCACCCCTCCACTTT. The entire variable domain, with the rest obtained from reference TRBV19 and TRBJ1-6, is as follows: DGGITQSPKYLFRKEGQNVTLSCEQNLNHDAMYWYRQDPGQGLRLIYYSQIVNDFQKGDIAEGYSVSREKKESFPLTVTSAQKNPTAFYLCASGIRDTVNSPLHFGNGTRLTVT.

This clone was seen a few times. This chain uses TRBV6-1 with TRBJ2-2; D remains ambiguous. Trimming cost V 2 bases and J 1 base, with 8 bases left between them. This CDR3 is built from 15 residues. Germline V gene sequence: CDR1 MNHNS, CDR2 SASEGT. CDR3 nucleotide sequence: TGTGCCAGCAGTGAATGGGGTCGGAACACCGGGGAGCTGTTTTTT. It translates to CASSEWGRNTGELFF.

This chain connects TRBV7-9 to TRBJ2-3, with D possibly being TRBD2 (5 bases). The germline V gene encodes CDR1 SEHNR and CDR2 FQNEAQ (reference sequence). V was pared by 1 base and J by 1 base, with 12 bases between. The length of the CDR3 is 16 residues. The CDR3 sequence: CASSLGEGFGTDTQYF. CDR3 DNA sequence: TGTGCCAGCAGCTTAGGCGAGGGTTTCGGCACAGATACGCAGTATTTT.

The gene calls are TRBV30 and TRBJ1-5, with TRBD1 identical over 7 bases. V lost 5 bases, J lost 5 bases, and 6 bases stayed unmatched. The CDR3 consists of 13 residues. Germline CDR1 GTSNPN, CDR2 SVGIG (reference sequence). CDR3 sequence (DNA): TGTGCCTGGGGGAACAGGGGTGATCAGCCCCAGCATTTT. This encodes CAWGNRGDQPQHF.

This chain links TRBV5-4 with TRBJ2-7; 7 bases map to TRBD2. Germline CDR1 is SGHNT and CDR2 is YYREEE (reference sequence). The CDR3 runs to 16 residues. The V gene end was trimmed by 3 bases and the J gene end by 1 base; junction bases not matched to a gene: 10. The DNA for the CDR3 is TGTGCCAGCAGCTGGAGGTGGGAGGGAACTTCCTACGAGCAGTACTTC. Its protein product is CASSWRWEGTSYEQYF.

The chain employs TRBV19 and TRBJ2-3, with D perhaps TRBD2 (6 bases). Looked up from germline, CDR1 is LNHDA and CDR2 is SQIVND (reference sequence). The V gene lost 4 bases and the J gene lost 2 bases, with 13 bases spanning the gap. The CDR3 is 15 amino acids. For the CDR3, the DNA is TGTGCCAGTAGTACTAGCGTAACTTCCACAGATACGCAGTATTTT. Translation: CASSTSVTSTDTQYF. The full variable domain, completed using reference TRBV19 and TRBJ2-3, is DGGITQSPKYLFRKEGQNVTLSCEQNLNHDAMYWYRQDPGQGLRLIYYSQIVNDFQKGDIAEGYSVSREKKESFPLTVTSAQKNPTAFYLCASSTSVTSTDTQYFGPGTRLTVL.

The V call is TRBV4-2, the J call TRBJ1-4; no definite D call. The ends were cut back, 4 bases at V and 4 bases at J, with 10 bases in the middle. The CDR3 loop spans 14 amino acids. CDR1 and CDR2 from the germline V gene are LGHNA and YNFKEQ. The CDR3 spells CASSPRADNEKLFF. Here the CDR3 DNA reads TGTGCCAGCAGCCCCCGGGCCGATAATGAAAAACTGTTTTTT.

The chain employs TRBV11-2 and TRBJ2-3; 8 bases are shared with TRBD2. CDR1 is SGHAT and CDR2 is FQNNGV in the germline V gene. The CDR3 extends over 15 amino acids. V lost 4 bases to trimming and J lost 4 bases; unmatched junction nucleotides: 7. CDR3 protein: CASSSSGGGADTQYF. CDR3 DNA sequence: TGTGCCAGCAGCTCTTCGGGAGGGGGAGCAGATACGCAGTATTTT.

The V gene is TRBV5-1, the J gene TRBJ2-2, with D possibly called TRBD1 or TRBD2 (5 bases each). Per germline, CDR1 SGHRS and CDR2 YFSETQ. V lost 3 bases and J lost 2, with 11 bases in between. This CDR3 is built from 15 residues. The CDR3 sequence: CASSSGTPNTGELFF. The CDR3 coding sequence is TGCGCCAGCAGCTCCGGGACCCCCAACACCGGGGAGCTGTTTTTT.

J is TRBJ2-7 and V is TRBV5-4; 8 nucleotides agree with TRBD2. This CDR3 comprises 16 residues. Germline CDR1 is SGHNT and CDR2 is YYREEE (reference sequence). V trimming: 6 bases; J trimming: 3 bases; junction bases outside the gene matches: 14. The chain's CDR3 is CASNPGGAGGLYEQYF. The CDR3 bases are TGTGCCAGCAACCCCGGGGGTGCGGGGGGCCTCTACGAGCAGTACTTC.

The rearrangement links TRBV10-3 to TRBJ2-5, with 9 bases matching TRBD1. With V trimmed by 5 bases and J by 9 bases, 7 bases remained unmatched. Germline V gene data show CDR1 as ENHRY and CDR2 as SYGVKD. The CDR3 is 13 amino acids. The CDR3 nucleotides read TGTGCCATCAGTCGACAGGGGGGGGAGGCCCAGTACTTC. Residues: CAISRQGGEAQYF.

CDR3 sequence: CASSDPGRNQETQYF. CDR3 coding DNA: TGTGCCAGCAGTGACCCGGGACGGAACCAAGAGACCCAGTACTTC. The genes are TRBV25-1 and TRBJ2-5; either TRBD1 or TRBD2 may fit D (5 bases each). The CDR3 is made up of 15 amino acids. Trimming pared 3 bases from V and 0 bases from J, leaving 11 bases between. Germline-derived CDR1 and CDR2 are MGHDK and SYGVNS.